These 6 T cell receptor beta chains were all obtained from the same sample, sequenced in a study of beta chain features in type 1 diabetes. TCRB transcripts that were expressed got sequenced, as all of the isolated RNA had been reverse transcribed. The table came from immunoSEQ multiplex PCR; TCRdb's copy has only in-frame clones and leaves some out. The sample lists 300,000 to 400,000 clones, over 8.5% occurring once. Their antigen targets remain unknown. Study-wide findings and caveats: Researchers report that Type 1 diabetes patients had moderately but significantly shorter TCRB CDR3s across all four CD4+ subsets.

The specimen sequenced was central memory CD4+ T cells from blood. Receptor source: a man in his thirties or forties with type 1 diabetes.

The chain recombines TRBV28 with TRBJ1-4, with 9 bases that match TRBD1. V shed 4 bases, J shed 8 bases, and the junction held 11 bases outside the gene matches. Germline lookup yields CDR1 MDHEN and CDR2 SYDVKM. The CDR3 spans 16 residues. The CDR3 protein is CASSSQNTGGREKLFF. Written as DNA, the CDR3 is TGTGCCAGCAGTTCTCAAAACACAGGGGGCAGGGAAAAACTGTTTTTT.

The genes are TRBV7-2 and TRBJ2-3; 9 bases line up with TRBD2. Unmatched junction bases numbered 8, after V lost 7 bases and J lost 3 bases. In germline, CDR1 is SGHTA, CDR2 FQGNSA. The CDR3 is 15 amino acids. The CDR3 sequence: CASMRSGRITDTQYF. The CDR3 DNA reads as TGTGCCAGCATGCGGAGCGGGAGGATTACAGATACGCAGTATTTT.

A few counts support this clone. The J gene is TRBJ2-5, the V gene TRBV5-6, with 9 bases matching TRBD2. Germline assignment: CDR1 SGHDT and CDR2 YYEEEE. CDR3 length: 15 residues. V shed 1 base, J shed 2 bases, and the junction held 3 bases outside the gene matches. Here the CDR3 reads CASSLPSGTQETQYF. CDR3 in DNA: TGTGCCAGCAGCTTGCCTAGCGGGACGCAAGAGACCCAGTACTTC.

J is TRBJ2-7 and V is TRBV7-2, with D perhaps matching TRBD1 or TRBD2 (5 bases each). The V gene lost 3 bases and the J gene lost 3 bases, with 9 bases spanning the gap. Germline CDR1 is SGHTA and CDR2 is FQGNSA. This CDR3 contains 13 residues. CDR3 sequence reads: CASSLRDGYEQYF. For the CDR3, the DNA is TGTGCCAGCAGCTTGAGGGACGGCTACGAGCAGTACTTC.

The chain has TRBV5-1 and TRBJ2-1, with TRBD2 matching 9 bases. Germline loops: CDR1 SGHRS, CDR2 YFSETQ. V dropped 0 bases and J dropped 7; count of bases not matched to a gene: 8. This CDR3 region has 16 residues. The CDR3 DNA follows: TGCGCCAGCAGCTTGGGGGTAGCGGGAGTTGGGAATGAGCAGTTCTTC. Translation gives CASSLGVAGVGNEQFF.

V usage is TRBV7-2 and J usage is TRBJ2-5; D not resolved. V lost 4 bases and J lost 2, with 8 bases in between. Germline CDR1 and CDR2: SGHTA and FQGNSA. The CDR3 contains 13 residues. The CDR3 is CASSSNRQETQYF. CDR3 bases: TGTGCCAGCAGCTCCAACCGGCAAGAGACCCAGTACTTC.